These 23 T cell receptor beta chains share one sample of origin, sequenced in a study of blood T cell repertoires in COVID-19. Profiled with immunoSEQ multiplex PCR; TCRdb holds only in-frame clones, not every one. This table holds about 160,000 clones, 85% to 95% found once. Sequenced sample: peripheral blood. The receptors shown here come from a woman aged 45 to 65 with acute or convalescent COVID-19.

The rearrangement uses TRBV4-1 and TRBJ2-7, with D perhaps TRBD1 (5 bases). The CDR3 sequence is 15 residues long. Germline CDR1 MGHRA, CDR2 YSYEKL. The ends were cut back, 5 bases at V and 1 base at J, with 15 bases in the middle. CDR3: CASSEQVSHSYEQYF. CDR3 DNA: TGCGCCAGCAGCGAACAGGTGAGCCATTCCTACGAGCAGTACTTC.

This chain links TRBV11-2 with TRBJ2-1; 9 bases align to TRBD2. Germline-derived CDR1 and CDR2 are SGHAT and FQNNGV. V shed 4 bases and J 0 bases; nucleotides not matched to a gene: 4. There are 16 residues in the CDR3. DNA of the CDR3: TGTGCCAGCAGCTCCCGGACTAGCGCCTCCTACAATGAGCAGTTCTTC. This gives the protein CASSSRTSASYNEQFF.

The CDR3 DNA reads TGTGCCTGGAGGGGGAGGGCAAGCCCTGAAGCTTTCTTT. Translated: CAWRGRASPEAFF. This chain uses TRBV30 with TRBJ1-1; D gene uncertain. The V end was cut by 3 bases, the J end by 6 bases, with 14 bases between. The CDR3 is 13 amino acids. Per the germline V gene, CDR1 is GTSNPN and CDR2 is SVGIG (reference sequence). Drawing the rest from reference TRBV30 and TRBJ1-1, the complete variable domain is SQTIHQWPATLVQPVGSPLSLECTVEGTSNPNLYWYRQAAGRGLQLLFYSVGIGQISSEVPQNLSASRPQDRQFILSSKKLLLSDSGFYLCAWRGRASPEAFFGQGTRLTVV.

The chain carries TRBV27 and TRBJ2-5; weak D call: TRBD2 (5 bases). The CDR3 extends over 13 amino acids. Deletions cut 6 bases from V and 5 bases from J, with 13 bases between. CDR1 is MNHEY and CDR2 is SMNVEV in the germline V gene (reference sequence). DNA for the CDR3: TGTGCCAGCAGGTCTGCCGGGATGGAGACCCAGTACTTC. This gives the protein CASRSAGMETQYF.

This clone was detected only a few times. The V gene is TRBV12-3 or TRBV12-4, the J gene TRBJ1-2; D possibly corresponds to TRBD1 (6 bases). Trimming stripped 5 bases from V and 6 bases from J, with 10 bases between. The CDR3 spans 12 residues. CDR3 bases: TGTGCCAGCAGTCTAACAGGGAATGGCTACACCTTC. This translates into CASSLTGNGYTF.

CDR3 nucleotide sequence: TGTGCCAGCAGTTTGTCGGACAGGGCATCAGATGAGCAGTTCTTC. It encodes CASSLSDRASDEQFF. V gene TRBV27 combines with J gene TRBJ2-1, with 8 positions matching TRBD1. The CDR3 totals 15 residues. V trimming: 3 bases; J trimming: 8 bases; junction bases outside the gene matches: 9. Germline V gives CDR1 MNHEY, CDR2 SMNVEV (reference sequence).

The genes are TRBV5-4 and TRBJ2-7, with 7 bases aligning to TRBD1. CDR1 is SGHNT and CDR2 is YYREEE in the germline V gene (reference sequence). The CDR3 loop spans 14 amino acids. The J segment lost 7 bases and the V segment lost 4 bases, leaving 11 bases of the junction unmatched. The CDR3 sequence is CASSHNTGVGEQYF. The CDR3 coding sequence is TGTGCCAGCAGCCACAATACAGGGGTGGGAGAGCAGTACTTC.

The genes are TRBV28 and TRBJ2-5, with D maybe TRBD1 (6 bases). Germline CDR1 is MDHEN and CDR2 is SYDVKM. Trimming took off 8 bases at V and 0 bases at J, with 13 bases between the two ends. This CDR3 is 14 amino acids long. This CDR3 is CASRVDRDQETQYF. CDR3 coding DNA: TGTGCCAGCCGCGTGGACAGAGACCAAGAGACCCAGTACTTC.

This clone was recorded once. The V and J genes are TRBV11-2 and TRBJ1-6, with TRBD1 matching 8 bases. The CDR3 contains 18 residues. The germline gives CDR1 SGHAT, CDR2 FQNNGV. The junction had 16 bases not matched to a gene; V was cut back by 6 bases and J by 6 bases. The CDR3 loop is CASRRRQGPFGINSPLHF. For the CDR3, the DNA is TGTGCCAGCAGAAGAAGACAGGGGCCGTTTGGGATTAATTCACCCCTCCACTTT.

The J gene is TRBJ1-4, the V gene TRBV4-1; possible D gene TRBD1, 5 bases. Trimming stripped 0 bases from V and 2 bases from J, with 7 bases between. Germline assignment: CDR1 MGHRA and CDR2 YSYEKL. The CDR3 runs to 15 residues. CDR3 sequence (DNA): TGCGCCAGCAGCCAAGATCGGGGGACTAATGAAAAACTGTTTTTT. This gives the protein CASSQDRGTNEKLFF.

This chain links TRBV27 with TRBJ1-3; 8 nucleotides align to TRBD1. Germline V gene data show CDR1 as MNHEY and CDR2 as SMNVEV (reference sequence). The CDR3 covers 14 residues. V shed 4 bases, J shed 3 bases, and the junction held 2 bases outside the gene matches. DNA for the CDR3: TGTGCCAGCAGTTCCAGGGGGCATGGAAACACCATATATTTT. It yields the protein CASSSRGHGNTIYF.

CDR3 loop: CAIKRTGSGNTIYF. The CDR3 nucleotides read TGTGCCATCAAAAGGACAGGGTCTGGAAACACCATATATTTT. The chain recombines TRBV10-3 with TRBJ1-3; 8 positions agree with TRBD1. Germline V gene sequence: CDR1 ENHRY, CDR2 SYGVKD. V was pared by 7 bases and J by 1 base, with 3 bases of the junction left unmatched. CDR3 length equals 14 residues.

The J gene is TRBJ2-2, the V gene TRBV2; no clear D gene. The CDR3 consists of 18 residues. V lost 3 bases, J lost 2 bases, and 19 bases lay in between. CDR1 is SNHLY, CDR2 FYNNEI, per germline. This CDR3 is CASSEDAWVDLNTGELFF. CDR3 sequence (DNA): TGTGCCAGCAGTGAGGATGCTTGGGTCGACTTAAACACCGGGGAGCTGTTTTTT.

The V gene is TRBV10-3, the J gene TRBJ2-1, with D unresolved. Trimming removed 3 bases at V and 6 bases at J, with 6 bases between. This CDR3 is 12 amino acids long. The V gene's germline CDR1 is ENHRY and CDR2 SYGVKD. The CDR3 region has the DNA TGTGCCATCAGTGAACAGAGCAATGAGCAGTTCTTC. This codes for CAISEQSNEQFF.

This sequence joins TRBV7-3 and TRBJ2-2; tentative D call: TRBD2 (6 bases). CDR1 and CDR2 from the germline V gene are SGHTA and FQGTGA. The V and J ends lost 5 bases and 1 base respectively, with 23 bases between them. This CDR3 contains 19 residues. The CDR3 sequence is CASSPKPGHVSGNTGELFF. DNA of the CDR3: TGTGCCAGCAGCCCGAAACCCGGACACGTTAGCGGGAACACCGGGGAGCTGTTTTTT.

The V gene is TRBV19, the J gene TRBJ2-2; TRBD2 might be the D (5 bases). CDR1 and CDR2 from the germline V gene are LNHDA and SQIVND (reference sequence). The CDR3 loop spans 16 amino acids. The V and J ends lost 5 bases and 5 bases respectively, with 18 bases between them. DNA of the CDR3: TGTGCCAGTAGTTCCCGACTATCGTCTTATACCGGGGAGCTGTTTTTT. Amino acids: CASSSRLSSYTGELFF. Looking up the rest from reference TRBV19 and TRBJ2-2 gives the full variable domain: DGGITQSPKYLFRKEGQNVTLSCEQNLNHDAMYWYRQDPGQGLRLIYYSQIVNDFQKGDIAEGYSVSREKKESFPLTVTSAQKNPTAFYLCASSSRLSSYTGELFFGEGSRLTVL.

This sequence joins TRBV11-2 and TRBJ1-1; the D gene is possibly TRBD1 (5 bases). The CDR3 sequence is 12 residues long. Deletions cut 5 bases from V and 7 bases from J, with 11 bases between. Germline V gives CDR1 SGHAT, CDR2 FQNNGV. The CDR3 protein is CASSTRDDEAFF. The DNA for the CDR3 is TGTGCCAGCAGCACCAGGGATGATGAAGCTTTCTTT.

The rearrangement uses TRBV6-5 and TRBJ2-3; D uncertain. The germline V and J ends were trimmed by 2 bases and 2 bases, with 5 bases remaining between them. CDR1 and CDR2 from the germline V gene are MNHEY and SVGAGI. The CDR3 length is 13 residues. Here the CDR3 reads CASSYVVTDTQYF. For the CDR3, the DNA is TGTGCCAGCAGTTACGTAGTCACAGATACGCAGTATTTT.

CDR3 sequence reads: CASSSLAGDGEQFF. The CDR3 bases are TGTGCCAGCAGTTCACTAGCGGGAGACGGTGAGCAGTTCTTC. V gene TRBV28 combines with J gene TRBJ2-1, with 11 bases that match TRBD2. The CDR3 contains 14 residues. CDR1 is MDHEN and CDR2 is SYDVKM in the germline V gene. V shed 4 bases, J shed 9 bases, and the junction held 5 bases outside the gene matches.

The chain links TRBV5-1 to TRBJ2-1, with TRBD1 as a possible D gene (6 bases). CDR3 length: 17 amino acids. CDR1 is SGHRS, CDR2 YFSETQ, per germline. V was trimmed by 0 bases and J by 6 bases, leaving 19 bases between them. CDR3 sequence reads: CASSLAFQGMATNEQFF. DNA for the CDR3: TGCGCCAGCAGCTTGGCCTTTCAGGGGATGGCTACCAATGAGCAGTTCTTC. The full variable domain, its missing parts supplied by reference TRBV5-1 and TRBJ2-1, is KAGVTQTPRYLIKTRGQQVTLSCSPISGHRSVSWYQQTPGQGLQFLFEYFSETQRNKGNFPGRFSGRQFSNSRSEMNVSTLELGDSALYLCASSLAFQGMATNEQFFGPGTRLTVL.

The rearrangement uses TRBV12-1 and TRBJ1-5. TRBV12-1 is tagged as a pseudogene. The CDR3 length is 16 residues. CDR3 residues: CASSFRWGGCNQPQHF. CDR3 DNA: TGTGCCAGCAGCTTTAGGTGGGGGGGGTGCAATCAGCCCCAGCATTTT.

This clone was observed once. The chain carries TRBV7-2 and TRBJ2-7; D is unresolved. V shed 1 base and J shed 7 bases, with 17 bases lying between them. Germline CDR1 and CDR2: SGHTA and FQGNSA. The CDR3 is 15 amino acids. The CDR3 sequence is CASSLVASPKEEQYF. CDR3 coding DNA: TGTGCCAGCAGCTTAGTGGCTAGTCCCAAAGAAGAGCAGTACTTC.

The V call is TRBV24-1, the J call TRBJ1-2; perhaps TRBD1 as D (5 bases). V shed 3 bases and J shed 8 bases, with 15 bases lying between them. This CDR3 is built from 14 residues. Germline-derived CDR1 and CDR2 are KGHDR and SFDVKD. The CDR3 loop is CATSDAGPSGGYTF. CDR3 sequence (DNA): TGTGCCACCAGTGATGCGGGGCCCTCAGGGGGCTACACCTTC.